A selection of T cell receptor beta chains follows, all from one sample in a study of T cells in localized non-small cell lung cancer. Profiling relied on immunoSEQ multiplex PCR, and the TCRdb table lists in-frame clones only, not all of them. The data show about 23,000 clones, with roughly 88% seen just once and approximately 9.4% held by the top ten. Here the sequenced sample was peripheral blood mononuclear cells, taken before any cancer treatment. All receptors derive from a woman aged 35-75 years with stage III lung adenocarcinoma. CDR3s leave out the opening cysteine and the closing phenylalanine or tryptophan.

ASSLSGRAMETQY	TRBJ2-5	TRBV6-6
ASSGGVGSSPLH	TRBJ1-6	TRBV5-4
ASNRRDEAF	TRBJ1-1	TRBV5-6
ASSPRQVQETQY	TRBJ2-5	TRBV4-1
ASSLLRDSAQH	TRBJ1-5	TRBV5-6
ASSQSRTGAEKLF	TRBJ1-4	TRBV5-1
ASSGRDSFLSYGYT	TRBJ1-2	TRBV13
ASTLSGGRTDTQY	TRBJ2-3	TRBV6-6
ASRPRQGARETQY	TRBJ2-5	TRBV27
SASQETQY	TRBJ2-5	TRBV20-1
ASSSLGGGGRYSTDTQY	TRBJ2-3	TRBV5-6
ASSQGGGRYNEQF	TRBJ2-1	TRBV7-6
ASSYGGSSTDTQY	TRBJ2-3	TRBV6-6
ASSIDDGGSRSQQY	TRBJ2-7	TRBV19
ASSFRGLARRLSFHEQF	TRBJ2-1	TRBV11-2
ASSLDSNYGYT	TRBJ1-2	TRBV5-4
ASSRPREGITEAF	TRBJ1-1	TRBV19
ASSPELGLAKNIQY	TRBJ2-4	TRBV19
ASSYQAGSDTQY	TRBJ2-3	TRBV7-2
ASSNRQGEQY	TRBJ2-7	TRBV21-1
ASSLAQGSEAF	TRBJ1-1	TRBV7-2
ASSQTGAGAVGELF	TRBJ2-2	TRBV4-2
ASSRAQRETQY	TRBJ2-5	TRBV4-1
ATGETYYNEQF	TRBJ2-1	TRBV15
ASSPGTPMAAYEQY	TRBJ2-7	TRBV19
ASSPGLAGRDEQF	TRBJ2-1	TRBV18
ASSLPEPGELF	TRBJ2-2	TRBV7-3
ASSEMHPSTDTQY	TRBJ2-3	TRBV9
ASSPFTGGNTEAF	TRBJ1-1	TRBV9
ASTARGVYNEQF	TRBJ2-1	TRBV2
ASRVQGTYEQY	TRBJ2-7	TRBV6-5
ASSEIPGESTGELF	TRBJ2-2	TRBV6-1
ASSRGRGETQY	TRBJ2-5	TRBV7-2
ASQERTPMGWAF	TRBJ1-1	TRBV6-6
ASSKLGDRTYEQY	TRBJ2-7	TRBV4-2
ASRLGTGGLDYGYT	TRBJ1-2	TRBV5-6
ASSNGGWELF	TRBJ1-4	TRBV10-1
ASSMTGAAYEQY	TRBJ2-7	TRBV5-1
ASSPGASYGYT	TRBJ1-2	TRBV6-5
ASSEINSEKLF	TRBJ1-4	TRBV6-1
ASSLQGETEAF	TRBJ1-1	TRBV7-3
ASSFGGPGETQY	TRBJ2-5	TRBV5-1
ASSLGMTYEQY	TRBJ2-7	TRBV27
ASNRGGGETQY	TRBJ2-5	TRBV9
ATSKTGGKDEKLF	TRBJ1-4	TRBV15
ASSVGEGLAGETQY	TRBJ2-5	TRBV7-2
SVKDRGYGYT	TRBJ1-2	TRBV29-1
ATGRALQETQY	TRBJ2-5	TRBV10-3